A single sample is the source of the 32 T cell receptor beta chains below, sequenced in a study of T and B cells in COVID-19 patients. Each TRB amplification used 250-500 ng of genomic DNA from blood. Multiplex PCR with BIOMED2 TRB-A/B primer pools amplified TRB rearrangements. A single record per CDR3 protein comes from TCRdb applying MiXCR to the multiplex PCR reads. Of around 30,000 distinct CDR3 sequences listed, about 31% were seen once; the top ten hold about 1.7%. The sample comprised blood. The receptors were gathered from a human donor who had recovered from COVID-19.

In its sample, this clonotype was seen many times. The chain joins TRBV6-5 to TRBJ1-3; D is ambiguous. This CDR3 region has 12 residues. Per the germline V gene, CDR1 is MNHEY and CDR2 is SVGAGI. V lost 11 bases to trimming and J lost 7 bases, with 15 bases between them. The CDR3, as DNA: TGTGCCCGGTTCGCGTGCGATAACACCATATATTTT. Protein: CARFACDNTIYF.

The genes are TRBV6-6 and TRBJ1-1; TRBD1 matches 7 bases. Germline CDR1 is MNHNY and CDR2 is SVGAGI (reference sequence). The ends lost 7 bases at V and 2 bases at J; junction bases unmatched: 10. The CDR3 contains 15 residues. The CDR3, as DNA: TGTGCCAGCACCGTCCCACAGGGGCGTAACACTGAAGCTTTCTTT. It yields the protein CASTVPQGRNTEAFF.

As concerns this clonotype: Possible read error: a much larger clone is one base away. This rearrangement joins TRBV6-5 to TRBJ2-2; D is unresolved. Deletions cut 2 bases from V and 6 bases from J, with 13 bases between. The germline gives CDR1 MNHEY, CDR2 SVGAGI. The CDR3 contains 15 residues. The CDR3 bases are TGTGCCAGCAGTTACACAGCTACGAGGTCCGGGGAGCTGTTTTTT. It codes for CASSYTATRSGELFF.

The rearrangement joins TRBV4-3 to TRBJ2-1, with TRBD1 identical over 10 bases. This CDR3 has 17 residues. Germline-derived CDR1 and CDR2 are LGHNA and YSLEER. V gave up 1 base and J gave up 6 bases; unmatched junction bases: 9. The CDR3 loop reads CASSQVSRDRGPNEQFF. In DNA, the CDR3 is TGCGCCAGCAGCCAAGTATCGCGAGACAGGGGGCCCAATGAGCAGTTCTTC.

This clonotype is deemed medium-sized. The CDR3 DNA follows: TGCAGCGTGGGGACAGCCCAACACTACGAGCAGTACTTC. Translating it yields CSVGTAQHYEQYF. V gene TRBV29-1 combines with J gene TRBJ2-7; 7 bases match TRBD1. Germline CDR1 reads SQVTM; CDR2 reads ANQGSEA. This CDR3 comprises 13 residues. With V trimmed by 6 bases and J by 3 bases, 8 bases remained unmatched.

This CDR3 reads CASTPPLASPLHF. CDR3 DNA: TGTGCCAGCACCCCCCCCCTGGCCTCACCCCTCCACTTT. The chain uses TRBV7-2 and TRBJ1-6, with D unresolved. The germline V and J ends were trimmed by 7 bases and 10 bases, with 14 bases remaining between them. Germline lookup yields CDR1 SGHTA and CDR2 FQGNSA. The CDR3 is made up of 13 amino acids.

The table lists this clonotype with a few counts. The chain is built from TRBV18 and TRBJ2-6, with 9 bases lining up with TRBD1. This CDR3 has 17 amino acids. Germline V CDR1 and CDR2: KGHSH, LQKENI. V shed 2 bases, J shed 6 bases, and the junction held 8 bases outside the gene matches. In DNA form, the CDR3 reads TGTGCCAGCTCACCATTAACAGGGGGCACGAAGGCCAACGTCCTGACTTTC. Translated, it gives CASSPLTGGTKANVLTF.

In the case of this clonotype: At one end the junction does not follow the germline gene, possibly because of a read error. The genes are TRBV7-7 and TRBJ2-3; 7 positions agree with TRBD2. Germline CDR1 SSHAT, CDR2 FNYEAQ (reference sequence). This CDR3 contains 15 residues. As DNA, the CDR3 is TGTGCTAGCAGCTTAGGTCTAGCGGCTACAGATACGCAGTATTTT. Encoded protein: CASSLGLAATDTQYF. Together with reference TRBV7-7 and TRBJ2-3, the CDR3 gives the full variable domain: GAGVSQSPRYKVTKRGQDVTLRCDPISSHATLYWYQQALGQGPEFLTYFNYEAQPDKSGLPSDRFSAERPEGSISTLTIQRTEQRDSAMYRCASSLGLAATDTQYFGPGTRLTVL.

This clonotype has just a few counts. This chain uses TRBV15 with TRBJ1-1; D gene unclear. The CDR3 totals 13 residues. The V gene's germline CDR1 is LNHNV and CDR2 YYDKDF (reference sequence). V lost 1 base to trimming and J lost 7 bases, with 10 bases between them. In nucleotides, the CDR3 is TGTGCCACCAGCAGAGTGAAGGGAAGTGAAGCTTTCTTT. It codes for CATSRVKGSEAFF.

In this sample, this clonotype turned up a few times. CDR3 bases: TGTGCCAGCAGCCCACTCCCGTCCCAAGAGACCCAGTACTTC. It translates to CASSPLPSQETQYF. This chain uses TRBV27 with TRBJ2-5; D is ambiguous. The CDR3 runs to 14 residues. Germline V CDR1 and CDR2: MNHEY, SMNVEV (reference sequence). The V and J ends lost 6 bases and 1 base respectively, with 12 bases between them.

The chain has TRBV24-1 and TRBJ2-1, with 15 bases aligning to TRBD2. In germline, CDR1 is KGHDR, CDR2 SFDVKD. The CDR3 has 20 residues. V shed 2 bases, J shed 5 bases, and the junction held 12 bases outside the gene matches. This CDR3 reads CATSDWPRTSGGAEDNEQFF. The CDR3 nucleotides are TGTGCCACCAGTGATTGGCCCCGGACTAGCGGGGGGGCCGAGGACAATGAGCAGTTCTTC.

The rearrangement links TRBV6-2 or TRBV6-3 to TRBJ2-1; TRBD2 matches at 7 bases. Looked up from germline, CDR1 is MNHEY and CDR2 is SVGEGT. This CDR3 contains 17 residues. After removal of 0 bases from V and 5 bases from J, the junction contained 10 bases not matched to a gene. The CDR3 DNA reads TGTGCCAGCAGTTACTCGACTATTAGCGGGCAAGACAATGAGCAGTTCTTC. Amino acid sequence: CASSYSTISGQDNEQFF.

This clonotype was observed a handful of times. At one boundary the junction diverges from the germline segment, which might be a read error. The CDR3 spells CAGRGGGDKQFF. The DNA of the CDR3 is TGTGCCGGCAGGGGGGGGGGGGATAAGCAGTTCTTC. The chain has TRBV12-3 or TRBV12-4 and TRBJ2-1; D may match TRBD1 or TRBD2 (7 bases each). The CDR3 is made up of 12 amino acids.

By sample share, this clonotype is medium-sized. The chain carries TRBV29-1 and TRBJ1-4; TRBD1 agrees at 8 bases. Per germline, CDR1 SQVTM and CDR2 ANQGSEA. The CDR3 covers 12 residues. V was pared by 0 bases and J by 11 bases, with 2 bases of the junction left unmatched. CDR3 residues: CSVEERDRKLFF. The DNA of the CDR3 is TGCAGCGTTGAAGAAAGGGACAGGAAACTGTTTTTT.

This clonotype is medium-sized (0.01 to 0.1%) within its sample. J is TRBJ2-2 and V is TRBV6-5, with TRBD2 matching over 11 bases. The V gene end was trimmed by 2 bases and the J gene end by 1 base; junction bases not matched to a gene: 0. There are 16 residues in the CDR3. In germline, CDR1 is MNHEY, CDR2 SVGAGI. The CDR3 here is CASSYGLAGNTGELFF. The CDR3, as DNA: TGTGCCAGCAGTTACGGACTAGCGGGGAACACCGGGGAGCTGTTTTTT.

This clonotype was counted between two and nine times. The chain carries TRBV19 and TRBJ1-5; a weak D match, TRBD1 (5 bases). V dropped 5 bases and J dropped 2 bases, with 13 bases sitting between them. Germline CDR1 LNHDA, CDR2 SQIVND (reference sequence). The CDR3 contains 15 residues. CDR3 in DNA: TGTGCCAGTAGTCCCCTACTAGGGGGCAATCAGCCCCAGCATTTT. Translating gives CASSPLLGGNQPQHF. The variable domain in full, completed from reference TRBV19 and TRBJ1-5, reads DGGITQSPKYLFRKEGQNVTLSCEQNLNHDAMYWYRQDPGQGLRLIYYSQIVNDFQKGDIAEGYSVSREKKESFPLTVTSAQKNPTAFYLCASSPLLGGNQPQHFGDGTRLSIL.

This clonotype was detected only a few times. The rearrangement joins TRBV7-9 to TRBJ1-6; the match to TRBD1 covers 8 bases. The CDR3 is made up of 14 amino acids. CDR1 is SEHNR, CDR2 FQNEAQ, per germline (reference sequence). Trimming cost V 5 bases and J 6 bases; bases outside gene matches: 3. The CDR3 spells CASSADRANSPLHF. The CDR3 DNA follows: TGTGCCAGCAGCGCGGACAGGGCTAATTCACCCCTCCACTTT.

This clonotype was seen more than once but under ten times. CDR3 in DNA: TGTGCCAGCAGCATACCACAGGGTGAGCAGTTCTTC. Its translation: CASSIPQGEQFF. The chain carries TRBV7-6 and TRBJ2-1; weak D call: TRBD1 (6 bases). Germline V gene sequence: CDR1 SGHVS, CDR2 FNYEAQ. CDR3 length equals 12 residues. V lost 5 bases and J lost 9, with 11 bases in between.

This clonotype was observed many times. The gene calls are TRBV19 and TRBJ1-2; no firm D call. Germline values: CDR1 LNHDA, CDR2 SQIVND (reference sequence). This CDR3 is 13 amino acids long. V was shortened by 5 bases and J by 2 bases, with 9 bases between the two germline ends. CDR3: CASSVPLNYGYTF. The CDR3 coding sequence is TGTGCCAGTAGTGTCCCTTTAAACTATGGCTACACCTTC.

J is TRBJ2-2 and V is TRBV6-4; the D is unclear. Germline CDR1 and CDR2: MRHNA and SNTAGT. Trimming removed 6 bases at V and 8 bases at J, with 19 bases between. The CDR3 totals 15 residues. CDR3 coding DNA: TGTGCCAGCAGCACAACCCCCCCGATCGGGGGGGAGCTGTTTTTT. Amino acids: CASSTTPPIGGELFF.

This clonotype was recorded a few times. The CDR3 loop reads CASSMTGVFWEQYF. DNA for the CDR3: TGTGCCAGCAGCATGACAGGGGTCTTCTGGGAGCAGTACTTC. The chain has TRBV13 and TRBJ2-7; 8 nucleotides match TRBD1. This CDR3 comprises 14 residues. The V gene's germline CDR1 is PRHDT and CDR2 FYEKMQ (reference sequence). V dropped 5 bases and J dropped 7; count of bases not matched to a gene: 10.

This clonotype is labeled as medium-sized. V and J are TRBV6-5 and TRBJ2-1; D gene unclear. Trimming shortened V by 0 bases and J by 1 base, and 13 bases separated the two germline ends. CDR1 and CDR2 from the germline V gene are MNHEY and SVGAGI. This CDR3 region has 17 residues. CDR3 amino acids: CASSYSVSLGSYNEQFF. Written as DNA, the CDR3 is TGTGCCAGCAGTTACTCAGTGTCGCTGGGGTCCTACAATGAGCAGTTCTTC.

The chain links TRBV28 to TRBJ2-7; 7 nucleotides line up with TRBD1. Germline V gives CDR1 MDHEN, CDR2 SYDVKM. The CDR3 has 14 residues. Trimming took 3 bases from V and 3 from J; bases not matched to a gene: 5. Here the CDR3 DNA reads TGTGCCAGCAGTTTTTACGGACAGGTCTACGAGCAGTACTTC. Translating it yields CASSFYGQVYEQYF.

By share of the sample, this clonotype is medium-sized. The chain carries TRBV15 and TRBJ2-3; D unresolved. Per germline, CDR1 LNHNV and CDR2 YYDKDF (reference sequence). Trimming stripped 5 bases from V and 0 bases from J, with 9 bases between. This CDR3 is built from 14 residues. CDR3 nucleotides: TGTGCCACCAGCTCCCGACATAGCACAGATACGCAGTATTTT. Amino acids: CATSSRHSTDTQYF.

This clonotype came up a few times. The chain employs TRBV6-5 and TRBJ1-5; 7 bases agree with TRBD1. CDR1 and CDR2 (germline): MNHEY, SVGAGI. This CDR3 is built from 14 residues. V dropped 6 bases and J dropped 2; count of bases not matched to a gene: 4. The CDR3 nucleotides are TGTGCCAGCAGGGAAACAGGGGGCAATCAGCCCCAGCATTTT. It is translated as CASRETGGNQPQHF.

This clonotype was recorded at least ten times. This chain joins TRBV6-5 and TRBJ2-3, with TRBD2 as a possible D gene (5 bases). V was shortened by 7 bases and J by 4 bases, with 9 bases between the two germline ends. In germline, CDR1 is MNHEY, CDR2 SVGAGI. The CDR3 loop spans 12 amino acids. In DNA, the CDR3 is TGTGCCAGCAATGCCGGGGCAGATACGCAGTATTTT. Protein: CASNAGADTQYF.

This clonotype was picked up a small number of times. The chain links TRBV7-2 to TRBJ2-7; D is perhaps TRBD2 (6 bases). CDR1 and CDR2 from the germline V gene are SGHTA and FQGNSA. The ends were cut back, 1 base at V and 2 bases at J, with 9 bases in the middle. This CDR3 spans 14 amino acids. In DNA form, the CDR3 reads TGTGCCAGCAGCTTAGACCCGGGGGCCTACGAGCAGTACTTC. It encodes CASSLDPGAYEQYF.

Only a few counts were recorded for this clonotype. The chain combines TRBV5-5 with TRBJ2-5; no firm D call. The CDR3 has 13 residues. With 2 bases removed from V and 3 bases from J, the gap between germline ends came to 8 bases. From germline, CDR1 is SGHKS and CDR2 YYEKEE (reference sequence). The DNA of the CDR3 is TGTGCCAGCAGCTTTATACCCAAAGAGACCCAGTACTTC. Protein sequence: CASSFIPKETQYF. The variable domain in full, completed from reference TRBV5-5 and TRBJ2-5, reads DAGVTQSPTHLIKTRGQQVTLRCSPISGHKSVSWYQQVLGQGPQFIFQYYEKEERGRGNFPDRFSARQFPNYSSELNVNALLLGDSALYLCASSFIPKETQYFGPGTRLLVL.

By sample share, this clonotype is medium-sized. This rearrangement joins TRBV29-1 to TRBJ2-1, with D hard to call. This CDR3 has 11 residues. CDR1 and CDR2 from the germline V gene are SQVTM and ANQGSEA. Trimming removed 6 bases at V and 12 bases at J, with 15 bases between. The CDR3 spells CSVPGPLGQFF. In DNA form, the CDR3 reads TGCAGCGTCCCCGGCCCCCTCGGGCAGTTCTTC.

By share of the sample, this clonotype is medium-sized (0.01 to 0.1%). The chain joins TRBV19 to TRBJ2-7; D is unresolved. CDR1 is LNHDA, CDR2 SQIVND, per germline (reference sequence). This CDR3 comprises 16 residues. V was clipped by 5 bases and J by 6 bases, with 23 bases between them. In nucleotides, the CDR3 is TGTGCCAGTAGTGACGCACGAGGCCCACGGATGAGCGAGCAGTACTTC. Amino acid sequence: CASSDARGPRMSEQYF.

V and J are TRBV18 and TRBJ1-2, with 8 bases lining up with TRBD1. J was trimmed by 6 bases and V by 3 bases; bases with no gene match: 12. The V gene's germline CDR1 is KGHSH and CDR2 LQKENI. This CDR3 contains 16 residues. The CDR3 reads CASSPLHATGVDGYTF. Here the CDR3 DNA reads TGTGCCAGCTCACCGCTCCACGCGACAGGGGTGGATGGCTACACCTTC.

This clonotype is termed medium-sized. V usage is TRBV27 and J usage is TRBJ2-5; 7 bases are shared with TRBD1. Germline CDR1 is MNHEY and CDR2 is SMNVEV (reference sequence). With V trimmed by 6 bases and J by 5 bases, 6 bases remained unmatched. The CDR3 runs to 13 residues. The CDR3 loop reads CASRTGLWETQYF. CDR3 nucleotide sequence: TGTGCCAGCAGGACAGGGCTTTGGGAGACCCAGTACTTC.